This T cell receptor beta chain was recorded in a study of cytomegalovirus exposure and HLA in healthy donors. Whole-study findings and limits: Earlier analysis looked at TCR beta V segments, and most were productive about 90% or about 30% of the time.

The sample holds one count of this clone. Its specificity is unknown. Germline V CDR1 and CDR2: SGHDN, FVKESK. The CDR3 consists of 18 residues. V was clipped by 0 bases and J by 2 bases; unmatched bases: 3. Vbeta (60) and Jbeta (13) primers were used in the PCR. Profiling relied on immunoSEQ multiplex PCR, and the TCRdb table lists in-frame clones only, not all of them. This table holds fewer than 250,000 clones, about 75% found once. V usage is TRBV14 and J usage is TRBJ2-3, with 15 bases matching TRBD2. Sequencing was carried out using PBMCs. The clonotype comes from a male donor in good health and CMV-seronegative. The CDR3 loop is CASSQDRTSGGVTDTQYF. The CDR3 DNA is TGTGCCAGCAGCCAAGACCGGACTAGCGGGGGGGTCACAGATACGCAGTATTTT.